Below, one T cell receptor beta chain is given with its context. A few counts support this clone. Its binding antigen is unknown. No quality values exist for individual bases; no much larger clone is one base distant. TCRbeta CDR3 regions were amplified from genomic DNA using the immunoSEQ Assay, a bias-controlled multiplex PCR. On the study's bioinformatics: Within the assay, amplification of reference gene primers was used to estimate how many nucleated cells each sample contained. Sequence reads were collapsed and filtered to measure the absolute abundance of every unique TCRbeta CDR3 rearrangement. For each sample, productive Simpson clonality was calculated by taking the square root of Simpson's diversity index across productive rearrangements. Sourced from immuneACCESS, this table was stored by TCRdb with only in-frame sequences that have V and J called. A share of the clones is absent; for the studies checked, an unresolved V gene accounts for under half, and the remainder has no known explanation. The D gene and trimming were derived from the DNA, and the V and J assignments and clone size from that table. For this sample there are about 180,000 clones; more than 75% appear just once. The top ten hold about 20% of the sample.

The data belong to a study of blood T cell repertoires in COVID-19 (dated by TCRdb to the early 2020s). Study-level background: Collaborator samples came from the United States, Italy and Spain and covered acute and convalescent phases of COVID-19. The repertoires were released in a freely available public database intended as a resource for research on the immune response to SARS-CoV-2. HLA class I and class II types, where available, came from metadata supplied by the sample provider rather than from assay-based typing. The material from the prospective study consisted of cDNA or gDNA derived from T cells, B-cell-depleted T cells, or PBMCs. The samples were drawn from the first 160 participants of the ongoing ImmuneRACE study and from 950 to 1,500 subjects provided by 6 global collaborators. Nearly every sample came with metadata listing a de-identified subject ID, COVID-19 status, age in years and sex. Subjects who had been exposed to COVID-19, were actively infected with it, or had recovered from it provided the deeply sampled blood TCRbeta repertoires that made up the dataset.

In Seattle, one collaborating source enrolled patients while the infection was active and tracked those patients longitudinally over the course of disease. Each collaborating institution followed its own protocols to collect whole blood in K2EDTA tubes. For TCRbeta analysis, collaborator samples were shipped as frozen whole blood, as isolated PBMCs, or as DNA extracted from either sample type. Paper-wide results and their limitations: How much clinical and demographic metadata was included differed by source and by participant, and the metadata was provided uncurated.

The germline V gene encodes CDR1 SQVTM and CDR2 ANQGSEA. The CDR3 starts with the cysteine, ends with the phenylalanine, and has 12 residues. CDR3 DNA only is kept here, 36 bases in frame from base 1. V loses 7 bases of germline sequence and J loses 5 bases, and the interval between the two ends is 14 bases. Input material: peripheral blood. The clonotype originates from a person in their 70s with COVID-19, enrolled during active disease. The V gene is TRBV29-1 and the J gene is TRBJ1-1; no D segment can be confidently identified. This receptor carries the CDR3 CSARAAGTEAFF. The nucleotide sequence reads as follows: TGCAGCGCCCGAGCGGCTGGGACTGAAGCTTTCTTT.